This entry concerns a single TCR beta chain. Its antigen remains unidentified. No per-base quality is available; no much larger clone lies one base away. Library preparation was by the immunoSEQ multiplex PCR assay. The original methods were these. A statistical classification framework was built to diagnose cytomegalovirus status from the catalog of TCR beta chain sequences. The table was pulled from immuneACCESS by TCRdb, which kept in-frame rearrangements only. Such tables lose some clones; where checked, under half of the loss comes from unresolved V genes, and the rest has no known cause. D and trimming were read from the DNA, whereas the V and J calls and clone size are those reported in that table. Across this sample there are roughly 110,000 clones, with about 87% seen only once. The top ten constitute about 2% of the sample. The data were obtained in a study of cytomegalovirus exposure and HLA in healthy donors (dated by TCRdb to the late 2010s). About the study as a whole: A later analysis indicated that the 130 or so validation repertoires were generated on the platform also employed for the 650 to 850 repertoires of the first cohort. The study aimed to test whether signatures of past pathogen exposure could be identified by cataloging public T cell receptors. In addition to the first cohort of 650 to 800 subjects, a separate validation cohort of 120 different subjects was used. High-throughput TCR immunosequencing, statistical association of individual TCRs with disease status, and machine learning were combined to predict cytomegalovirus infection status. What the work shows at the level of the full study, not this receptor alone: All 120 or so repertoires were used to score co-occurrence in the validation cohort in a later analysis, because that analysis had no HLA typing for the cohort. Most TCR sequences were observed very rarely across donors, whereas some public TCRs were present in many individuals. The classifier was reported to diagnose cytomegalovirus status with high specificity and sensitivity in both the original and validation cohorts. In vitro tests confirmed that a few of the cytomegalovirus-associated TCR beta chains recognize cytomegalovirus antigens. The authors suggested that the approach could potentially be generalized to other disease states and immunological phenotypes. A later analysis found that TCRs clustered in the first cohort also tended to co-occur in the 95 to 150 validation repertoires, with approximately 94% of cluster scores above 0. The study listed 150 to 200 TCR beta chains as associated with cytomegalovirus.

Donors formed part of the validation cohort, which comprised 120 subjects and was distinct from the first cohort of some 700 subjects. This clonotype was sampled from a woman aged 18-29 years in good health and CMV-seropositive. The sequencing input was PBMCs.

The DNA is TGTGCCAGCTCACCACCGTCCCAGGGGGATGGCTACACCTTC. Its translation reads: CASSPPSQGDGYTF. The V and J segments used are TRBV18 and TRBJ1-2; 7 nucleotides in the junction match TRBD1. The germline V end is reduced by 0 bases and the J end by 6 bases; junction bases left unmatched: 4. From a lookup of the germline V gene, CDR1 and CDR2 are KGHSH and LQKENI. The CDR3 runs 14 amino acids, cysteine and phenylalanine included. Only CDR3 DNA remains: 42 bases, in frame from the first base.